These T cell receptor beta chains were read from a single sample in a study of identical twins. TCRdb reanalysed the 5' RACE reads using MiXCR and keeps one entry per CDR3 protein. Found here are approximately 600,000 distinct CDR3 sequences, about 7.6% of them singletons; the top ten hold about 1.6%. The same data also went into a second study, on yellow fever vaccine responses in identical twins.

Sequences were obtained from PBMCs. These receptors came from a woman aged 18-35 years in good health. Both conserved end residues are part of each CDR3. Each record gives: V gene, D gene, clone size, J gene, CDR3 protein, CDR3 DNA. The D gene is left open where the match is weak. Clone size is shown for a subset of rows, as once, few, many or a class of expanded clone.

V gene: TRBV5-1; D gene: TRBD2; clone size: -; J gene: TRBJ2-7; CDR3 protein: CASSSWGTSGYEQYF; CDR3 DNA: TGCGCCAGCAGCAGTTGGGGGACTAGCGGTTACGAGCAGTACTTC
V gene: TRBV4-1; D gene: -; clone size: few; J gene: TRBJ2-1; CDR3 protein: CASSQGLGGYNEQFF; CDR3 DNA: TGCGCCAGCAGCCAAGGCCTCGGGGGTTACAATGAGCAGTTCTTC
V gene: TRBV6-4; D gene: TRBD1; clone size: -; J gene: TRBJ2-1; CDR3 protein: CASSDETGIFPQFF; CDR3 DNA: TGTGCCAGCAGTGACGAGACAGGGATTTTTCCGCAGTTCTTC
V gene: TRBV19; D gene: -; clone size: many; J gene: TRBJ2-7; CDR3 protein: CASSIDSGTYEQYF; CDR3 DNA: TGTGCCAGTAGTATCGATTCGGGCACCTACGAGCAGTACTTC
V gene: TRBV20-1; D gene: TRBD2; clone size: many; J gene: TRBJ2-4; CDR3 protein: CSARDRLAGAKNIQYF; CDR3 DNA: TGCAGTGCTAGAGACCGACTAGCGGGAGCCAAAAACATTCAGTACTTC
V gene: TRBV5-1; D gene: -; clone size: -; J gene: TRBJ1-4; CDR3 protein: CASSEFGSNEKLFF; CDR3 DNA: TGCGCCAGCAGCGAATTCGGGAGTAATGAAAAACTGTTTTTT
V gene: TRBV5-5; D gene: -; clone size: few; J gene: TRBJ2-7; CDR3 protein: CAKGGTKTYEQYF; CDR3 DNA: TGTGCCAAGGGCGGGACAAAGACCTACGAGCAGTACTTC
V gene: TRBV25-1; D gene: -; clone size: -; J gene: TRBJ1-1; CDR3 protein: CASSPGQQMNTEAFF; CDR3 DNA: TGTGCCAGCAGCCCTGGACAGCAGATGAACACTGAAGCTTTCTTT
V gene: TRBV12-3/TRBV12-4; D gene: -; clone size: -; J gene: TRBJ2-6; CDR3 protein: CASSLRGYGANVLTF; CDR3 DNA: TGTGCCAGCAGTTTACGGGGGTACGGGGCCAACGTCCTGACTTTC
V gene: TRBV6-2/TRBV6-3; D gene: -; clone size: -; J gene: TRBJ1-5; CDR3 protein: CASSYVGGSNQPQHF; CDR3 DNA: TGTGCCAGCAGTTACGTCGGGGGTAGCAATCAGCCCCAGCATTTT
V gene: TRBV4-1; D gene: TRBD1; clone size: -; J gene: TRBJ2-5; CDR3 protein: CASSQEGQGVETQYF; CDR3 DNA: TGCGCCAGCAGCCAAGAAGGACAGGGCGTGGAGACCCAGTACTTC
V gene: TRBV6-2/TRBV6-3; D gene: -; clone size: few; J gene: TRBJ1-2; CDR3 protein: CASRIQAGYGYTF; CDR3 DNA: TGTGCCAGCAGAATTCAGGCGGGCTATGGCTACACCTTC
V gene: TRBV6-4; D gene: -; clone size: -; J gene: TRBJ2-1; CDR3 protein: CASSEVGAAEQFF; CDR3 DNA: TGTGCCAGCAGTGAAGTCGGGGCAGCCGAGCAGTTCTTC
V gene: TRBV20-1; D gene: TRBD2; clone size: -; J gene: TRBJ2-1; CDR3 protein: CSARLAGGNGNEQFF; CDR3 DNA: TGCAGTGCGAGACTAGCGGGAGGAAACGGCAATGAGCAGTTCTTC
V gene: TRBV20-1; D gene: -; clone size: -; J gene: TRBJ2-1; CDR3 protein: CSARGWTPRPEQFF; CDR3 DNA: TGCAGTGCTAGAGGGTGGACCCCAAGGCCCGAGCAGTTCTTC
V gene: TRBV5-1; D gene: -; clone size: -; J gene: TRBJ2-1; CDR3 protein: CASSLGLDLSNSYNEQFF; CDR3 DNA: TGCGCCAGCAGCTTGGGTTTGGACCTTTCCAATTCCTACAATGAGCAGTTCTTC
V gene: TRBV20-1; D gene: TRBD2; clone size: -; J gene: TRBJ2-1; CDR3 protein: CSAEGPSGAKEQFF; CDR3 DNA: TGCAGTGCCGAAGGCCCTAGCGGCGCCAAGGAGCAGTTCTTC
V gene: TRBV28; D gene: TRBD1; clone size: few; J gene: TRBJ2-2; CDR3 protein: CASKSDRGDTGELFF; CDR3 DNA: TGTGCCAGCAAGTCGGACAGGGGAGACACCGGGGAGCTGTTTTTT
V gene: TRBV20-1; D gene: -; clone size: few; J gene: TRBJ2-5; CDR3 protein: CSARVRGVPGWETQYF; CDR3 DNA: TGCAGTGCTAGGGTTCGCGGGGTCCCTGGTTGGGAGACCCAGTACTTC
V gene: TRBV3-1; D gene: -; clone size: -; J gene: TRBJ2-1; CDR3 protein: CASSQDPPGLLAWYNEQFF; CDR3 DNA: TGTGCCAGCAGCCAAGATCCTCCGGGACTCCTAGCGTGGTACAATGAGCAGTTCTTC
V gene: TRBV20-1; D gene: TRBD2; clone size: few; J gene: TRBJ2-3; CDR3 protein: CSAVRVLAVDTQYF; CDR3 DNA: TGCAGTGCGGTCCGAGTGCTAGCGGTAGATACGCAGTATTTT
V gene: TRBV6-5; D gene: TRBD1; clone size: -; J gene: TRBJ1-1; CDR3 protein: CASSYQGQFMNTEAFF; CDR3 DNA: TGTGCCAGCAGTTATCAGGGACAGTTCATGAACACTGAAGCTTTCTTT
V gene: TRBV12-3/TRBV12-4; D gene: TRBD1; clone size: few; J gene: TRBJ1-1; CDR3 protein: CASSLGQLSEAFF; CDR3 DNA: TGTGCCAGCAGCTTGGGACAGCTGAGTGAAGCTTTCTTT
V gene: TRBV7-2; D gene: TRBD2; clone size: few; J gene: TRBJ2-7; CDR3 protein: CASSHRSGTSGYEQYF; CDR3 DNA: TGTGCCAGCAGCCACAGATCGGGGACTAGCGGCTACGAGCAGTACTTC
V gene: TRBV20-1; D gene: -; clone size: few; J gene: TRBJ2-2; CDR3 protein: CSARAEAGPGELFF; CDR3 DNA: TGCAGTGCTAGAGCGGAAGCGGGTCCCGGGGAGCTGTTTTTT
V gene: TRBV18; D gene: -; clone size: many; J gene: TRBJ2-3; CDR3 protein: CASSWSTDTQYF; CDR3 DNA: TGTGCCAGCTCGTGGAGCACAGATACGCAGTATTTT
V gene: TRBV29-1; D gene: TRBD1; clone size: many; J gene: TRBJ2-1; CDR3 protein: CSADGRTGLNEQFF; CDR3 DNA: TGCAGCGCCGACGGGCGGACAGGGCTCAATGAGCAGTTCTTC
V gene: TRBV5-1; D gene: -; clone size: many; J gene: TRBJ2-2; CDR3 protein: CASSLRQLGDTGELFF; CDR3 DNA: TGCGCCAGCAGCTTGAGGCAGCTGGGGGACACCGGGGAGCTGTTTTTT
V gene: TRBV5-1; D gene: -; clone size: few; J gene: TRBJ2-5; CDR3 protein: CASTAGGAQETQYF; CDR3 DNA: TGCGCCAGCACCGCTGGTGGAGCTCAAGAGACCCAGTACTTC
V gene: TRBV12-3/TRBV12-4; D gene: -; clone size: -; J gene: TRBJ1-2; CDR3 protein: CASSLTTEYGYTF; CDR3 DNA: TGTGCCAGCAGTTTAACCACAGAATATGGCTACACCTTC
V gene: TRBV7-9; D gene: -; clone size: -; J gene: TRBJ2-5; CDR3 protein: CASSMGLPRTETQYF; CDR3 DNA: TGTGCCAGCAGCATGGGACTGCCTCGAACCGAGACCCAGTACTTC
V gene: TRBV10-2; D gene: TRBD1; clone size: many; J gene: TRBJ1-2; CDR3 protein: CASSEPGGGGYTF; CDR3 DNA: TGCGCCAGCAGTGAACCAGGGGGCGGTGGCTACACCTTC
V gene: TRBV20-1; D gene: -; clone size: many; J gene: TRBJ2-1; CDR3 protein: CSARSGGPVDNEQFF; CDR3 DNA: TGCAGTGCTAGATCAGGGGGGCCGGTCGACAATGAGCAGTTCTTC
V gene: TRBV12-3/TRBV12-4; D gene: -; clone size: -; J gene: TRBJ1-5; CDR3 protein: CASSLGNSINQPQHF; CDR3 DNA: TGTGCCAGCAGTTTAGGGAACTCCATTAATCAGCCCCAGCATTTT
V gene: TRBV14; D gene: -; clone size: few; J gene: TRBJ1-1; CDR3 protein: CASSQDLGRLSTEAFF; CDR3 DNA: TGTGCCAGCAGCCAAGATCTGGGACGGTTAAGCACTGAAGCTTTCTTT
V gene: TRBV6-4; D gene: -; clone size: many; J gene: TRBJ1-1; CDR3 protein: CASRGGGENTEAFF; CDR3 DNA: TGTGCCAGCAGAGGGGGAGGAGAGAACACTGAAGCTTTCTTT
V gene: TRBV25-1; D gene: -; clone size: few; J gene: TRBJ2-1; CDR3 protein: CASNPEGREQFF; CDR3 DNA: TGTGCCAGCAACCCGGAGGGCAGGGAGCAGTTCTTC
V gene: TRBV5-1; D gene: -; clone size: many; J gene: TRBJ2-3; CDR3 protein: CASSLGRQVTDTQYF; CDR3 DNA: TGCGCCAGCAGCTTGGGGAGGCAAGTCACAGATACGCAGTATTTT
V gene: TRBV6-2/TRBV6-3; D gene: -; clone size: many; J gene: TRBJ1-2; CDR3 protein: CASGRRDYGYTF; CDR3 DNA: TGTGCCAGCGGTCGAAGGGACTATGGCTACACCTTC
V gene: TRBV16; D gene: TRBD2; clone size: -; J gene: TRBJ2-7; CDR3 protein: CASSPARREQSYEQYF; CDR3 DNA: TGTGCCAGCAGCCCCGCGCGGCGGGAGCAATCCTACGAGCAGTACTTC
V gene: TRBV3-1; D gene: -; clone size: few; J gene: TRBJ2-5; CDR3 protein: CASSQDFTPQETQYF; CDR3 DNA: TGTGCCAGCAGCCAAGACTTTACACCCCAAGAGACCCAGTACTTC
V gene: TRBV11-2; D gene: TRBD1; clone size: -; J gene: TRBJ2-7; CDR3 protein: CASSHPGQVNYEQYF; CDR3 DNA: TGTGCCAGCAGCCACCCGGGACAGGTGAACTACGAGCAGTACTTC
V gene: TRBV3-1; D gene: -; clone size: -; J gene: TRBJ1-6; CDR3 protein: CASSQGTSLNSPLHF; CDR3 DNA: TGTGCCAGCAGCCAAGGGACAAGCCTTAATTCACCCCTCCACTTT
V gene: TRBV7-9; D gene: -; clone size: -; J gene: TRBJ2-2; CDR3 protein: CAGQGQVNTGELFF; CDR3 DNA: TGTGCCGGCCAGGGGCAGGTGAACACCGGGGAGCTGTTTTTT
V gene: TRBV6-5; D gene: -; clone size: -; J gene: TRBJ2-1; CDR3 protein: CASSWGGINTNEQFF; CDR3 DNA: TGTGCCAGCAGTTGGGGTGGGATCAATACGAATGAGCAGTTCTTC
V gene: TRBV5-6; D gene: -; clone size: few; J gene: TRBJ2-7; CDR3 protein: CASTTGAVEQYF; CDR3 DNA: TGTGCCAGCACTACGGGGGCAGTTGAGCAGTACTTC
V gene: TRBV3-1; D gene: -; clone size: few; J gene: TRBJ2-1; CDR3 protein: CASSQEGTGDEQFF; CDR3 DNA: TGTGCCAGCAGCCAAGAGGGCACGGGGGATGAGCAGTTCTTC
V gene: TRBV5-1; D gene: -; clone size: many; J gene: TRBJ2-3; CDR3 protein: CASEGVTDTQYF; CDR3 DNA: TGCGCCAGCGAAGGGGTCACAGATACGCAGTATTTT